This is a list of T cell receptor beta chains from one sample in a study of shared T cell receptors in the human thymus. Libraries were prepared by immunoSEQ multiplex PCR; TCRdb keeps only in-frame clonotypes and omits some of them. The sample includes over 650,000 clones, around 87% of them seen just once. A further study also used this sample, focusing on human thymus T cells.

Sequenced material: thymocytes. Receptor source: a boy in the first two years of life with a congenital heart defect. Each CDR3 is given with its conserved first and last residue. D genes are given only for firm matches. A clone size is listed for some rows: how often the clone was seen (once, few, many), or a class if it is expanded.

v_call	d_call	clone_size	j_call	cdr3_aa	cdr3_nt
TRBV27	TRBD2	NA	TRBJ2-2	CASSLGTSGGPGELFF	TGTGCCAGCAGTCTAGGGACTAGCGGTGGGCCCGGGGAGCTGTTTTTT
TRBV6-5	TRBD1	NA	TRBJ2-7	CASSAGTGSYEQYF	TGTGCCAGCAGTGCGGGGACAGGGAGCTACGAGCAGTACTTC
TRBV7-9	TRBD1	NA	TRBJ1-1	CASSLVRTGLTNTEAFF	TGTGCCAGCAGCTTAGTTCGGACAGGCCTTACGAACACTGAAGCTTTCTTT
TRBV28	NA	NA	TRBJ1-6	CASSPGTSYLYNSPLHF	TGTGCCAGCAGCCCTGGGACTTCCTACCTTTATAATTCACCCCTCCACTTT
TRBV11-2	NA	NA	TRBJ2-5	CASSLDKPQETQYF	TGTGCCAGCAGCTTGGACAAACCCCAAGAGACCCAGTACTTC
TRBV19	TRBD1	NA	TRBJ2-7	CASTPGQGSYEQYF	TGTGCCAGTACCCCGGGACAGGGCTCCTACGAGCAGTACTTC
TRBV28	NA	few	TRBJ2-7	CASRRDFHYEQYF	TGTGCCAGCCGGCGGGACTTTCACTACGAGCAGTACTTC
TRBV7-8	TRBD2	NA	TRBJ2-1	CASSLGTSGGYEQFF	TGTGCCAGCAGCTTAGGGACTAGCGGGGGCTATGAGCAGTTCTTC
TRBV7-2	NA	NA	TRBJ1-1	CASSLVKGDWDTEAFF	TGTGCCAGCAGCTTAGTGAAGGGGGATTGGGACACTGAAGCTTTCTTT
TRBV13	NA	once	TRBJ1-6	CASSAGLISYNSPLHF	TGTGCCAGCAGCGCAGGACTGATCTCCTATAATTCACCCCTCCACTTT
TRBV10-3	TRBD1	NA	TRBJ2-3	CAISGLGQGNTDTQYF	TGTGCCATCAGTGGACTGGGACAGGGGAACACAGATACGCAGTATTTT
TRBV5-4	NA	few	TRBJ2-2	CASSSGTPQNTGELFF	TGTGCCAGCAGCTCAGGGACTCCGCAGAACACCGGGGAGCTGTTTTTT
TRBV13	NA	NA	TRBJ1-6	CASSTQGGARNSPLHF	TGTGCCAGCAGCACACAAGGGGGGGCAAGGAATTCACCCCTCCACTTT
TRBV30	TRBD2	NA	TRBJ2-5	CAWSSSGGPYQETQYF	TGTGCCTGGAGTTCAAGCGGGGGGCCCTACCAAGAGACCCAGTACTTC
TRBV5-6	NA	NA	TRBJ1-2	CASSLALVGEELGYTF	TGTGCCAGCAGCTTGGCCTTGGTAGGGGAGGAGCTCGGCTACACCTTC
TRBV5-4	NA	NA	TRBJ2-7	CASSKQGAYEQYF	TGTGCCAGCAGCAAACAGGGTGCCTACGAGCAGTACTTC
TRBV29-1	NA	NA	TRBJ1-1	CSVIKDRNTEAFF	TGCAGCGTTATAAAAGACAGGAACACTGAAGCTTTCTTT
TRBV5-4	TRBD2	NA	TRBJ2-3	CASSFFPSGSLNTQYF	TGTGCCAGCAGCTTCTTTCCTAGCGGGAGTTTAAATACGCAGTATTTT
TRBV6-6	TRBD2	NA	TRBJ2-5	CASSYGPRGGETQYF	TGTGCCAGCAGTTACGGTCCGCGGGGAGGGGAGACCCAGTACTTC
TRBV5-1	TRBD2	NA	TRBJ2-5	CASSSPLVAGDQETQYF	TGCGCCAGCAGCTCCCCTCTGGTAGCGGGGGACCAAGAGACCCAGTACTTC
TRBV14	TRBD1	NA	TRBJ1-2	CASSQDPGGFFYYGYTF	TGTGCCAGCAGCCAAGATCCAGGGGGCTTTTTCTATTATGGCTACACCTTC
TRBV4-1	TRBD2	NA	TRBJ2-1	CASSQLGGSSYNEQFF	TGCGCCAGCAGCCAGTTAGGCGGGAGCTCCTACAATGAGCAGTTCTTC
TRBV2	NA	few	TRBJ1-4	CASRVQGPNEKLFF	TGTGCCAGCAGGGTACAGGGACCTAATGAAAAACTGTTTTTT
TRBV15	NA	NA	TRBJ1-2	CATSRDRGRGEGYTF	TGTGCCACCAGCAGAGATCGCGGCCGGGGGGAAGGCTACACCTTC
TRBV7-9	NA	NA	TRBJ1-2	CASSLQNARVSRYGYTF	TGTGCCAGCAGCTTACAAAACGCCAGGGTGTCTCGGTATGGCTACACCTTC
TRBV5-6	TRBD1	NA	TRBJ2-6	CASSYRDRARSGANVLTF	TGTGCCAGCAGCTACCGGGACAGGGCCCGCTCTGGGGCCAACGTCCTGACTTTC
TRBV18	TRBD2	once	TRBJ2-2	CASSPEQGTRRYTGELFF	TGTGCCAGCTCACCCGAGCAGGGGACTAGGCGATACACCGGGGAGCTGTTTTTT
TRBV7-9	TRBD1	NA	TRBJ2-2	CASSLTPRTGVSTGELFF	TGTGCCAGCAGCTTAACCCCAAGGACAGGGGTCAGCACCGGGGAGCTGTTTTTT
TRBV5-8	TRBD1	NA	TRBJ1-5	CASSLGQGPNQPQHF	TGTGCCAGCAGCCTCGGACAGGGGCCCAATCAGCCCCAGCATTTT
TRBV27	TRBD2	NA	TRBJ2-7	CASSSIKGQSGSPDEQYF	TGTGCCAGCAGTTCAATTAAAGGGCAAAGCGGGAGTCCCGACGAGCAGTACTTC
TRBV27	TRBD1	NA	TRBJ1-4	CASSAGQGYEKLFF	TGTGCCAGCTCGGCGGGACAGGGTTATGAAAAACTGTTTTTT
TRBV28	TRBD1	NA	TRBJ2-6	CASSTQQGTSGANVLTF	TGTGCCAGCAGCACCCAACAGGGGACCTCTGGGGCCAACGTCCTGACTTTC
TRBV6-1	NA	NA	TRBJ2-7	CASSEFRYEQYF	TGTGCCAGCAGTGAATTCAGGTACGAGCAGTACTTC
TRBV2	NA	NA	TRBJ1-5	CASSETGSLDRQNQPQHF	TGTGCCAGCAGTGAAACGGGTTCGTTGGACAGACAAAATCAGCCCCAGCATTTT
TRBV30	NA	NA	TRBJ2-7	CAWSVGLASQGNFCEQYF	TGTGCCTGGAGTGTAGGGTTAGCAAGTCAGGGAAACTTCTGCGAGCAGTACTTC
TRBV27	NA	NA	TRBJ2-5	CASSLAGPEETQYF	TGTGCCAGCAGTTTAGCGGGCCCGGAGGAGACCCAGTACTTC
TRBV5-6	NA	NA	TRBJ2-2	CASSFGGELFF	TGTGCCAGCAGCTTCGGCGGGGAGCTGTTTTTT
TRBV11-2	TRBD2	NA	TRBJ2-1	CASSLGRLLNSGRGNEQFF	TGTGCCAGCAGCTTAGGTCGTCTCCTGAATAGCGGGAGAGGAAATGAGCAGTTCTTC
TRBV9	TRBD2	NA	TRBJ2-4	CASSPGGQEALAKNIQYF	TGTGCCAGCAGCCCGGGGGGGCAGGAGGCATTAGCCAAAAACATTCAGTACTTC
TRBV6-1	NA	NA	TRBJ1-4	CASSESELSWEVKLFF	TGTGCCAGCAGTGAATCTGAGTTAAGTTGGGAGGTAAAACTGTTTTTT
TRBV6-6	NA	NA	TRBJ1-2	CASSYVAYYGYTF	TGTGCCAGCAGTTACGTGGCCTACTATGGCTACACCTTC
TRBV6-5	NA	NA	TRBJ1-5	CASSYGPSQPQHF	TGTGCCAGCAGTTACGGCCCTAGTCAGCCCCAGCATTTT
TRBV6-1	NA	NA	TRBJ1-1	CASSDPPSGRAFF	TGTGCCAGCAGTGATCCCCCTTCGGGTAGGGCTTTCTTT
TRBV28	TRBD2	NA	TRBJ2-1	CASRLGLAGYNEQFF	TGTGCCAGCAGGCTAGGACTAGCGGGTTACAATGAGCAGTTCTTC
TRBV2	TRBD1	NA	TRBJ2-7	CASEGQALWEQYF	TGTGCCAGCGAGGGACAGGCCCTCTGGGAGCAGTACTTC
TRBV7-9	NA	NA	TRBJ2-7	CASSLVPPLLDRNYEQYF	TGTGCCAGCAGCTTAGTCCCCCCACTACTTGATCGAAACTACGAGCAGTACTTC
TRBV5-5	NA	NA	TRBJ1-5	CASSLELYSNQPQHF	TGTGCCAGCAGCTTGGAACTCTATAGCAATCAGCCCCAGCATTTT
TRBV14	TRBD2	NA	TRBJ2-1	CASSQIPLTSGGANEQFF	TGTGCCAGCAGCCAAATTCCCTTGACTAGCGGGGGGGCCAATGAGCAGTTCTTC
TRBV5-5	NA	NA	TRBJ2-6	CASSFRGSAGANVLTF	TGTGCCAGCAGCTTCAGGGGCTCGGCCGGGGCCAACGTCCTGACTTTC
TRBV29-1	TRBD1	NA	TRBJ1-1	CSGVTGGNTEAFF	TGCAGCGGAGTTACAGGGGGCAACACTGAAGCTTTCTTT
TRBV28	NA	NA	TRBJ2-6	CASSLQTQSSSGANVLTF	TGTGCCAGCAGTTTACAGACACAGTCAAGCTCTGGGGCCAACGTCCTGACTTTC
TRBV6-5	NA	once	TRBJ1-5	CATKAIYDSNQPQHF	TGTGCCACCAAAGCCATTTACGATAGCAATCAGCCCCAGCATTTT
TRBV7-9	NA	NA	TRBJ1-3	CASSLVWGQNSGNTIYF	TGTGCCAGCAGCTTAGTCTGGGGGCAGAACTCTGGAAACACCATATATTTT
TRBV28	TRBD2	NA	TRBJ2-7	CASSPPGRAEREATYEQYF	TGTGCCAGCAGTCCACCCGGGAGGGCCGAGCGGGAGGCTACCTACGAGCAGTACTTC
TRBV6-5	NA	NA	TRBJ1-2	CASTGGPTNYGYTF	TGTGCCAGCACGGGGGGACCGACTAACTATGGCTACACCTTC
TRBV11-2	TRBD2	NA	TRBJ2-2	CASSSRTSGGASTGELFF	TGTGCCAGCAGCTCCAGGACTAGCGGGGGCGCAAGCACCGGGGAGCTGTTTTTT